The 21 T cell receptor beta chains presented below share a single source sample, sequenced in a study of identical twins. TCRdb processed the 5' RACE reads anew with MiXCR; each CDR3 protein has one entry. The data contain some 630,000 distinct CDR3 sequences, less than 9% of them seen just once; the ten biggest clones take up 1.6%. The sample was also linked to a second study, of yellow fever vaccine responses in identical twins.

What was sequenced was PBMCs. The receptors come from a young woman in good health.

This clonotype was observed a handful of times. The chain employs TRBV6-5 and TRBJ2-3; no clear D gene. With 2 bases removed from V and 4 bases from J, the gap between germline ends came to 19 bases. Germline assignment: CDR1 MNHEY and CDR2 SVGAGI. CDR3 length: 17 residues. The CDR3 protein is CASSYKAGSSLPDTQYF. CDR3 coding DNA: TGTGCCAGCAGTTACAAGGCAGGCAGCTCCCTTCCAGATACGCAGTATTTT.

The rearrangement links TRBV19 to TRBJ2-3, with 8 nucleotides matching TRBD2. Germline CDR1 and CDR2: LNHDA and SQIVND (reference sequence). There are 14 residues in the CDR3. The V and J ends lost 5 bases and 6 bases, in that order; junction bases with no gene match: 7. CDR3 residues: CASSLGSGADTQYF. In DNA form, the CDR3 reads TGTGCCAGTAGTCTTGGTAGCGGGGCGGATACGCAGTATTTT.

At least ten counts were recorded for this clonotype. This chain links TRBV28 with TRBJ2-5; no clear D. This CDR3 contains 14 residues. Germline assignment: CDR1 MDHEN and CDR2 SYDVKM. V lost 2 bases and J 2 bases, leaving 9 bases between the germline ends. The CDR3: CASSLGPAQETQYF. DNA of the CDR3: TGTGCCAGCAGTTTAGGACCCGCGCAAGAGACCCAGTACTTC.

This clonotype was observed at least ten times. The chain combines TRBV10-3 with TRBJ1-1; D perhaps matches TRBD1 (6 bases). V gave up 0 bases and J gave up 5 bases, with 16 bases separating them. Germline CDR1 and CDR2: ENHRY and SYGVKD. CDR3 size: 16 residues. CDR3 region: CAISESGGGLRTEAFF. The CDR3 nucleotides read TGTGCCATCAGTGAGTCTGGGGGGGGGCTACGGACTGAAGCTTTCTTT.

This clonotype was seen at least ten times. The chain carries TRBV20-1 and TRBJ2-1; 11 positions agree with TRBD2. CDR1 and CDR2 (germline): DFQATT, SNEGSKA (reference sequence). The V gene end was trimmed by 6 bases and the J gene end by 2 bases; junction bases not matched to a gene: 9. This CDR3 spans 16 amino acids. The CDR3 loop reads CSAAGLAVPAYNEQFF. CDR3 nucleotide sequence: TGCAGTGCGGCGGGACTAGCGGTCCCGGCCTACAATGAGCAGTTCTTC.

This sequence joins TRBV3-1 and TRBJ2-1; D is unclear. Germline V lookup: CDR1 LGHDT, CDR2 YNNKEL (reference sequence). The CDR3 sequence is 15 residues long. V was pared by 0 bases and J by 0 bases, with 6 bases between. CDR3: CASSQEVGSYNEQFF. CDR3 coding DNA: TGTGCCAGCAGCCAAGAGGTGGGCTCCTACAATGAGCAGTTCTTC.

The sample holds a few counts of this clonotype. This chain uses TRBV29-1 with TRBJ1-1; the D is unclear. Trimming took 7 bases from V and 5 from J, leaving 17 bases between them. The germline CDR1 and CDR2 sequences are SQVTM and ANQGSEA. The CDR3 length is 13 residues. CDR3 in amino acids: CSALAGRSTEAFF. CDR3 DNA: TGCAGCGCCCTGGCCGGGAGGAGTACTGAAGCTTTCTTT.

The V and J genes are TRBV5-6 and TRBJ2-7, with D perhaps matching TRBD1 (6 bases). Germline loops: CDR1 SGHDT, CDR2 YYEEEE. The CDR3 runs to 13 residues. V was pared by 4 bases and J by 3 bases, with 11 bases between. The CDR3 coding sequence is TGTGCCAGCAGCGAATTACAGGGCTACGAGCAGTACTTC. It codes for CASSELQGYEQYF.

The rearrangement uses TRBV4-1 and TRBJ2-4; D possibly corresponds to TRBD2 (7 bases). This CDR3 has 15 amino acids. Deletions cut 4 bases from V and 6 bases from J, with 16 bases between. CDR1 is MGHRA and CDR2 is YSYEKL in the germline V gene. The CDR3, as DNA: TGCGCCAGCAGCCTTAAAGGGGGGGCAGGAAACATTCAGTACTTC. Protein: CASSLKGGAGNIQYF.

A few counts support this clonotype. This chain connects TRBV20-1 to TRBJ2-1, with D perhaps matching TRBD2 (6 bases). This CDR3 is built from 15 residues. Trimming removed 6 bases from V and 1 base from J, with 16 bases in between. Germline CDR1 reads DFQATT; CDR2 reads SNEGSKA (reference sequence). The CDR3 DNA follows: TGCAGTGCCCCGGCCCCGGGGGAATCCTACAATGAGCAGTTCTTC. It specifies CSAPAPGESYNEQFF.

This clonotype was counted between two and nine times. CDR3 amino acids: CATSDGGRDPSGANVLTF. The CDR3 DNA follows: TGTGCCACCAGTGATGGGGGCAGGGATCCATCTGGGGCCAACGTCCTGACTTTC. The rearrangement joins TRBV24-1 to TRBJ2-6, with D possibly matching TRBD1 (6 bases). V was clipped by 3 bases and J by 1 base, with 15 bases between them. CDR1 and CDR2 from the germline V gene are KGHDR and SFDVKD. The CDR3 spans 18 residues.

The rearrangement uses TRBV5-6 and TRBJ2-1, with 7 nucleotides matching TRBD1. In germline, CDR1 is SGHDT, CDR2 YYEEEE. V gave up 6 bases and J gave up 5 bases; unmatched junction bases: 11. CDR3 length equals 15 residues. CDR3 bases: TGTGCCAGCACCACACAGGGGTCCACACACAATGAGCAGTTCTTC. Residues: CASTTQGSTHNEQFF. Full variable domain (rest looked up from reference TRBV5-6 and TRBJ2-1): DAGVTQSPTHLIKTRGQQVTLRCSPKSGHDTVSWYQQALGQGPQFIFQYYEEEERQRGNFPDRFSGHQFPNYSSELNVNALLLGDSALYLCASTTQGSTHNEQFFGPGTRLTVL.

This clonotype has ten or more counts. This chain uses TRBV6-1 with TRBJ2-1; 13 positions agree with TRBD2. V was pared by 6 bases and J by 5 bases, with 7 bases of the junction left unmatched. The CDR3 totals 16 residues. Per the germline V gene, CDR1 is MNHNS and CDR2 is SASEGT. CDR3 protein: CASRATGTSGDNEQFF. CDR3 nucleotides: TGTGCCAGCAGGGCCACCGGGACTAGCGGGGACAATGAGCAGTTCTTC.

This clonotype was observed at least ten times. CDR3 in DNA: TGTGCCAGCAGCAGCCGGCTTTCCGGGACAGGGGACTATGGCTACACCTTC. Its translation is CASSSRLSGTGDYGYTF. The gene calls are TRBV7-8 and TRBJ1-2, with 10 nucleotides matching TRBD1. V lost 5 bases and J lost 3; bases outside the gene matches: 12. The CDR3 has 17 residues. The germline V gene encodes CDR1 SGHVS and CDR2 FQNEAQ. Drawing the rest from reference TRBV7-8 and TRBJ1-2, the complete variable domain is GAGVSQSPRYKVAKRGQDVALRCDPISGHVSLFWYQQALGQGPEFLTYFQNEAQLDKSGLPSDRFFAERPEGSVSTLKIQRTQQEDSAVYLCASSSRLSGTGDYGYTFGSGTRLTVV.

The genes are TRBV3-1 and TRBJ2-7; 9 bases are a match to TRBD1. The CDR3 sequence is 16 residues long. Unmatched junction bases numbered 10, after V lost 5 bases and J lost 2 bases. CDR1 and CDR2 from the germline V gene are LGHDT and YNNKEL (reference sequence). In DNA, the CDR3 is TGTGCCAGCAGCTTCGCACCCGGGACAGGGACCTACGAGCAGTACTTC. This codes for CASSFAPGTGTYEQYF.

This clonotype was detected only a few times. The rearrangement links TRBV9 to TRBJ1-2, with D possibly matching TRBD1 (5 bases). The CDR3 is 10 residues long. Per germline, CDR1 SGDLS and CDR2 YYNGEE. V was trimmed by 7 bases and J by 6 bases, leaving 7 bases between them. Written as DNA, the CDR3 is TGTGCCAGCTTGGGGGATGGCTACACCTTC. Amino acids: CASLGDGYTF.

This clonotype came up a few times. V gene TRBV11-2 combines with J gene TRBJ2-7; no clear D. Germline V gene sequence: CDR1 SGHAT, CDR2 FQNNGV. The ends were cut back, 3 bases at V and 5 bases at J, with 8 bases in the middle. The CDR3 runs to 12 residues. The CDR3 DNA reads as TGTGCCAGCAGCTTTCTAGTGCACGAGCAGTACTTC. This encodes CASSFLVHEQYF.

This clonotype showed up many times. This chain uses TRBV9 with TRBJ1-2, with 7 positions matching TRBD1. CDR1 is SGDLS and CDR2 is YYNGEE in the germline V gene. V gave up 3 bases and J gave up 7 bases; unmatched junction bases: 18. The CDR3 spans 17 residues. CDR3 sequence (DNA): TGTGCCAGCAGCGGACGAGACATAGGGGGCGCATTAGGTGGCTACACCTTC. It encodes CASSGRDIGGALGGYTF. Based on the CDR3 plus reference TRBV9 and TRBJ1-2, the full variable domain is DSGVTQTPKHLITATGQRVTLRCSPRSGDLSVYWYQQSLDQGLQFLIQYYNGEERAKGNILERFSAQQFPDLHSELNLSSLELGDSALYFCASSGRDIGGALGGYTFGSGTRLTVV.

The V and J genes are TRBV28 and TRBJ1-5; 9 bases map to TRBD1. CDR3 length equals 15 residues. From germline, CDR1 is MDHEN and CDR2 SYDVKM. V shed 5 bases and J 6 bases; nucleotides not matched to a gene: 8. CDR3 DNA sequence: TGTGCCAGCAGTGCCGGGACAGGGTCCCTTCAGCCCCAGCATTTT. Protein sequence: CASSAGTGSLQPQHF.

In its sample, this clonotype was seen a few times. The rearrangement joins TRBV3-1 to TRBJ2-6; TRBD1 matches 9 bases. The CDR3 consists of 19 residues. V gave up 4 bases and J gave up 0 bases; unmatched junction bases: 10. The V gene's germline CDR1 is LGHDT and CDR2 YNNKEL (reference sequence). This chain's CDR3 is CASSLNVGTGSSGANVLTF. CDR3 nucleotide sequence: TGTGCCAGCAGCCTCAATGTTGGGACAGGGTCCTCTGGGGCCAACGTCCTGACTTTC.

This clonotype has only a few counts. This chain uses TRBV20-1 with TRBJ2-1, with D unclear. The CDR3 has 15 residues. Germline V gene data show CDR1 as DFQATT and CDR2 as SNEGSKA (reference sequence). With 0 bases removed from V and 3 bases from J, the gap between germline ends came to 12 bases. CDR3 amino acids: CSARDSGGGYNEQFF. CDR3 coding DNA: TGCAGTGCTAGAGATTCGGGTGGTGGCTACAATGAGCAGTTCTTC.